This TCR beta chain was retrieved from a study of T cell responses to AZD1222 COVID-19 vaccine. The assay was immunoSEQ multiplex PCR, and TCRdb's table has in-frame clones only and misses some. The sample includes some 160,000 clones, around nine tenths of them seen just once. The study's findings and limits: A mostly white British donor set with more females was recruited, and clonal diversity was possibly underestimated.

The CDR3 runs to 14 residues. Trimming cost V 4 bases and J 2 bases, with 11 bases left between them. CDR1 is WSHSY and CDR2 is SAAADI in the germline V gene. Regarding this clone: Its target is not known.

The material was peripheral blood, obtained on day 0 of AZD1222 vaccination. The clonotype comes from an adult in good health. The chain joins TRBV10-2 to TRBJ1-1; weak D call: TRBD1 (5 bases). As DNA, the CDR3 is TGCGCCAGCAGTGGAGCGGGGCTAAACACTGAAGCTTTCTTT. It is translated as CASSGAGLNTEAFF.